The rows below give T cell receptor beta chains drawn from one sample of a study of T cells in localized non-small cell lung cancer. The data were produced by immunoSEQ multiplex PCR, yet TCRdb's version contains in-frame clones alone and is incomplete. The sample includes around 1,700 clones, just over 20% of them seen just once. The sequencing here drew on lung tumor tissue, taken before any cancer treatment. All receptors derive from a man aged 40 to 70 with stage III lung adenocarcinoma. CDR3s include the opening cysteine and the closing phenylalanine or tryptophan. D genes are given only for firm matches. The size of a clone is reported for some rows only, either as once, few or many, or as a class for expanded clones.

J gene	V gene	D gene	clone size	CDR3 protein	CDR3 DNA
TRBJ2-2	TRBV11-3	NA	NA	CASSLVGRWEPGELFF	TGTGCCAGCAGCTTAGTGGGCCGCTGGGAGCCCGGGGAGCTGTTTTTT
TRBJ2-2	TRBV11-3	NA	medium-sized	CASSLAAGGGAGELFF	TGTGCCAGCAGCTTGGCGGCAGGAGGCGGGGCCGGGGAGCTGTTTTTT
TRBJ1-2	TRBV6-8	NA	large	CASSYGEGWGYTF	TGTGCCAGCAGTTACGGGGAGGGCTGGGGCTACACCTTC
TRBJ1-1	TRBV5-8	NA	medium-sized	CASSLGIHGEAFF	TGTGCCAGCAGCCTAGGGATTCATGGGGAAGCTTTCTTT
TRBJ2-3	TRBV7-6	TRBD2	few	CASSLGIEWSGRTPTDTQYF	TGTGCCAGCAGCTTAGGAATCGAGTGGAGCGGGAGGACCCCCACAGATACGCAGTATTTT
TRBJ1-1	TRBV11-3	NA	NA	CASSEYRGGNTEAFF	TGTGCCAGCAGCGAATACCGAGGGGGAAACACTGAAGCTTTCTTT
TRBJ2-2	TRBV6-8	NA	medium-sized	CASSYRGATNTGELFF	TGTGCCAGCAGTTACAGGGGCGCCACGAACACCGGGGAGCTGTTTTTT
TRBJ2-6	TRBV28	NA	few	CASSRPGRLVSGANVLTF	TGTGCCAGCAGTCGTCCGGGAAGATTAGTCTCTGGGGCCAACGTCCTGACTTTC
TRBJ2-4	TRBV10-1	TRBD1	NA	CASRGQGGNIQYF	TGCGCCAGCAGGGGACAGGGGGGAAACATTCAGTACTTC
TRBJ2-3	TRBV11-3	TRBD2	few	CASSPRGGGAADTQYF	TGTGCCAGCAGCCCCCGGGGCGGGGGGGCCGCAGATACGCAGTATTTT
TRBJ2-5	TRBV11-3	NA	NA	CASSLDLGPQETQYF	TGTGCCAGCAGCCTCGATCTTGGCCCGCAAGAGACCCAGTACTTC
TRBJ1-2	TRBV6-8	NA	few	CASSDQGGGRETYGYTF	TGTGCCAGCAGTGATCAAGGCGGAGGTCGAGAGACCTATGGCTACACCTTC
TRBJ2-7	TRBV19	TRBD1	few	CASSKGGRVTYEQYF	TGTGCCAGTAGTAAAGGGGGCCGGGTGACCTACGAGCAGTACTTC
TRBJ2-1	TRBV6-8	NA	few	CATRTVYNEQFF	TGTGCCACAAGGACAGTCTACAATGAGCAGTTCTTC
TRBJ2-1	TRBV4-1	TRBD2	NA	CASSQDDSGSYNEQFF	TGCGCCAGCAGCCAAGATGATAGCGGGAGTTACAATGAGCAGTTCTTC
TRBJ1-2	TRBV9	NA	NA	CASSVDGDSYYGYTF	TGTGCCAGCAGCGTAGATGGGGATAGCTATTATGGCTACACCTTC
TRBJ2-3	TRBV6-8	NA	few	CASSYEAANTQYF	TGTGCCAGCAGTTACGAGGCAGCTAATACGCAGTATTTT
TRBJ1-6	TRBV7-2	NA	medium-sized	CASSLQGRSPLHF	TGTGCCAGCAGCTTACAGGGGAGGTCACCCCTCCACTTT
TRBJ1-1	TRBV18	NA	NA	CASSPLGGENTEAFF	TGTGCCAGCTCACCCTTGGGGGGAGAGAACACTGAAGCTTTCTTT
TRBJ2-7	TRBV9	NA	NA	CASSVAEGVYEQYF	TGTGCCAGCAGCGTAGCCGAGGGGGTCTACGAGCAGTACTTC
TRBJ1-3	TRBV9	NA	NA	CASTPGPGNTIYF	TGTGCCAGCACCCCTGGTCCAGGAAACACCATATATTTT
TRBJ2-7	TRBV28	NA	few	CASSLIGQGLYEQYF	TGTGCCAGCAGTTTAATAGGGCAGGGGCTCTACGAGCAGTACTTC
TRBJ2-5	TRBV9	TRBD1	NA	CASSEGQASETQYF	TGTGCCAGCAGCGAGGGACAGGCCTCAGAGACCCAGTACTTC
TRBJ1-1	TRBV6-7	NA	NA	CASSGEPEAFF	TGTGCCAGCAGTGGCGAGCCTGAAGCTTTCTTT
TRBJ2-2	TRBV6-8	TRBD1	NA	CASTQGQGGYGELFF	TGTGCCAGCACCCAAGGACAGGGTGGGTACGGGGAGCTGTTTTTT
TRBJ2-2	TRBV11-3	NA	NA	CASSLVGHNTGELFF	TGTGCCAGCAGCTTGGTGGGACACAACACCGGGGAGCTGTTTTTT
TRBJ2-2	TRBV9	NA	medium-sized	CASSAGPAGSGELFF	TGTGCCAGCAGCGCTGGTCCTGCGGGAAGCGGGGAGCTGTTTTTT
TRBJ2-7	TRBV6-8	TRBD2	large	CASSYLQGLVVYEQYF	TGTGCCAGCAGTTACCTACAGGGACTAGTGGTCTACGAGCAGTACTTC
TRBJ2-3	TRBV19	TRBD2	once	CASSMRLAGSRGADTQYF	TGTGCCAGTAGTATGCGACTAGCGGGTTCCCGCGGGGCAGATACGCAGTATTTT
TRBJ2-1	TRBV9	NA	few	CASSVGAGPNNEQFF	TGTGCCAGCAGCGTAGGCGCGGGGCCCAACAATGAGCAGTTCTTC
TRBJ1-1	TRBV6-8	TRBD1	NA	CAIGGQLMNTEAFF	TGTGCCATCGGGGGACAGCTCATGAACACTGAAGCTTTCTTT
TRBJ2-3	TRBV28	NA	NA	CASSRTRGETTQYF	TGTGCCAGCAGCCGAACCCGAGGAGAAACTACGCAGTATTTT
TRBJ1-1	TRBV9	NA	few	CASSVEGVPPFMNTEAFF	TGTGCCAGCAGCGTAGAGGGGGTTCCACCTTTCATGAACACTGAAGCTTTCTTT
TRBJ2-5	TRBV11-3	TRBD2	NA	CASSFLAGGRETQYF	TGTGCCAGCAGCTTTCTAGCGGGGGGCAGAGAGACCCAGTACTTC
TRBJ1-3	TRBV11-3	NA	few	CASSLVPGAGNTIYF	TGTGCCAGCAGCTTAGTTCCCGGGGCAGGAAACACCATATATTTT
TRBJ1-3	TRBV7-7	NA	few	CASSLGEGVNTIYF	TGTGCCAGCAGCTTAGGGGAGGGAGTAAACACCATATATTTT
TRBJ2-1	TRBV5-1	NA	NA	CASSLLGYQINEQFF	TGCGCCAGCAGCCTGTTGGGGTACCAGATCAATGAGCAGTTCTTC
TRBJ1-1	TRBV9	TRBD1	medium-sized	CASSEITGGTEAFF	TGTGCCAGCAGTGAGATTACAGGGGGCACTGAAGCTTTCTTT
TRBJ1-1	TRBV5-1	TRBD1	NA	CASSTGTGVSNTEAFF	TGCGCCAGCAGCACCGGGACAGGGGTCTCTAACACTGAAGCTTTCTTT
TRBJ1-2	TRBV6-8	NA	NA	CASRRIRDRISYTF	TGTGCCAGCAGACGGATTCGGGATCGAATAAGCTACACCTTC
TRBJ1-2	TRBV19	NA	few	CASSRTGTAYGYTF	TGTGCCAGTAGTAGAACCGGGACGGCTTATGGCTACACCTTC
TRBJ1-2	TRBV18	NA	NA	CATHGDIQSRGYTF	TGTGCCACCCACGGGGACATCCAGAGTAGAGGCTACACCTTC